This T cell receptor beta chain is from a study of technical replicates of blood from a few donors. J gave up 5 bases and V 5 bases, and 20 bases lay outside the gene matches. CDR1 is ENHRY and CDR2 is SYGVKD in the germline V gene. The CDR3 spans 18 residues. Measured with immunoSEQ multiplex PCR; TCRdb has only the in-frame clones, and not every one. This sample carries roughly 100,000 clones, over 90% of them seen once, and the ten largest clones take approximately 0.2%. This sequence originates from a human donor in good health. Sequenced material: T cells isolated from PBMCs. This chain connects TRBV10-3 to TRBJ1-1; 7 bases agree with TRBD1. The CDR3 DNA is TGTGCCATCAGTAAAGGTCCAGGGGGTGAATCGGGTCGGACTGAAGCTTTCTTT. Protein product: CAISKGPGGESGRTEAFF.